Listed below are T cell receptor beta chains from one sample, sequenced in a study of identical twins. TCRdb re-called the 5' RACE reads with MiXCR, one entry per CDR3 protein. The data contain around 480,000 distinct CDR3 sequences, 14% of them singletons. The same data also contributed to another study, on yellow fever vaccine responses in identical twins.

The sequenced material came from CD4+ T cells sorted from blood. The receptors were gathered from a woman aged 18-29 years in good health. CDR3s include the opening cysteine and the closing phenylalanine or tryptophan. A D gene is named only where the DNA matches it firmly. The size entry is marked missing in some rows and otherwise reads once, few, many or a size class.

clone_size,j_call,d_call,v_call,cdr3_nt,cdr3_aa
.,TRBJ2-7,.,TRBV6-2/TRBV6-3,TGTGCCAGCACGAGGAGAGCGTCCTACGAGCAGTACTTC,CASTRRASYEQYF
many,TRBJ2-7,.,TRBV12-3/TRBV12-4,TGTGCCAGCAGTTTTGGCCACGGAGGAAGCCACGAGCAGTACTTC,CASSFGHGGSHEQYF
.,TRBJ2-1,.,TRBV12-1,TGTGCCAGCAGCCTCGATGGCTTAGCGTACAATGAGCAGTTCTTC,CASSLDGLAYNEQFF
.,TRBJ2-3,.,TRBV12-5,TGTGCTAGTGGTTTGGAACTAGCCCTCCGCACAGATACGCAGTATTTT,CASGLELALRTDTQYF
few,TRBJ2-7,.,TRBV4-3,TGCGCCAGCAGCATACAATGGGGGACACTCACTGGATCCTACGAGCAGTACTTC,CASSIQWGTLTGSYEQYF
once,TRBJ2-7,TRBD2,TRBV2,TGTGCCAGCAGAGCCGGGACTAGCGGGAGTTCCTACGAGCAGTACTTC,CASRAGTSGSSYEQYF
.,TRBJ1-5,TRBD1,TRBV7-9,TGTGCCAGCAGCCCCGGGACAGGGGACAATCAGAACCAGCATTTT,CASSPGTGDNQNQHF
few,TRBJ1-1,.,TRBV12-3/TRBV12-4,TGTGCCAGCAGGGGCATGGGGTTGAACACTGAAGCTTTCTTT,CASRGMGLNTEAFF
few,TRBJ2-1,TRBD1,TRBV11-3,TGTGCCAGCAGCTCCGCCGGGACAGGGGGTCCCTACAATGAGCAGTTCTTC,CASSSAGTGGPYNEQFF
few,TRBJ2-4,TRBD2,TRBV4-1,TGCGCCAGCAGCCAAGTTACTGGGACTAGCGGGAGTGTCAAAAACATTCAGTACTTC,CASSQVTGTSGSVKNIQYF
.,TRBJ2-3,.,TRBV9,TGTGCCAGCAGCGTAGCTACAAGGGGCTACTCGCAGTATTTT,CASSVATRGYSQYF
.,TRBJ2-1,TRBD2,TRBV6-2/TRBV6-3,TGTGCCAGCACCTTGGGACTAGCGGGATCGAGTCTCCAGTACAATGAGCAGTTCTTC,CASTLGLAGSSLQYNEQFF
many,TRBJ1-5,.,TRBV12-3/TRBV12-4,TGTGCCAGCAGCCCCGCACGGGGGGGGGGTCAGCCCCAGCATTTT,CASSPARGGGQPQHF
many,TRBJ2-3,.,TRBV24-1,TGTGCCACCAGCGAACCCCAGGGACCCACAGATACGCAGTATTTT,CATSEPQGPTDTQYF
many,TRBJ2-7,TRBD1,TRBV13,TGTGCCAGCAGCCGGGGACAGGACTACGAGCAGTACTTC,CASSRGQDYEQYF
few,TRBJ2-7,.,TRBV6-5,TGTGCCAGCAGTTTAACAGGACACGGTTACGAGCAGTACTTC,CASSLTGHGYEQYF
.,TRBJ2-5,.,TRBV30,TGTGCCTGGAGTGTTAAATCGCTGAAGCTCCAAGAGACCCAGTACTTC,CAWSVKSLKLQETQYF
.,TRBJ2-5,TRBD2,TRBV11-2,TGTGCCAGCAGCTTACGTTCGACTAGCGGGGGGGCAAGGCAAGAGACCCAGTACTTC,CASSLRSTSGGARQETQYF
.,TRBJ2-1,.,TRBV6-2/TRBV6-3,TGTGCCAGCAGTGACAGGACCCGGCAGTTCTTC,CASSDRTRQFF
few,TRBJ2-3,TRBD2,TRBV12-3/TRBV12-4,TGTGCCAGCAGTTTTCGCGGGGGACGCACAGATACGCAGTATTTT,CASSFRGGRTDTQYF
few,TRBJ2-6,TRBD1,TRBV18,TGTGCCAGCTCACCACTGACAGGGGTCGGATCTGGGGCCAACGTCCTGACTTTC,CASSPLTGVGSGANVLTF
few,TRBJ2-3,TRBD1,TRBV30,TGTGCCTGGAGTCGTACAGGGGGCTCCCGGACAGATACGCAGTATTTT,CAWSRTGGSRTDTQYF
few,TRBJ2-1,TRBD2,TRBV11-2,TGTGCCAGCAGCTTAGAACTAGCGGGAGGGCCCTTAGGTGAGCAGTTCTTC,CASSLELAGGPLGEQFF
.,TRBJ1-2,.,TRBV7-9,TGTGCCAGCAGCTTAGATAAGAGCTATGGCTACACCTTC,CASSLDKSYGYTF
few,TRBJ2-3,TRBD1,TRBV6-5,TGTGCCAGCAGTTACCACAGGGGATCCCGGGCAGATACGCAGTATTTT,CASSYHRGSRADTQYF
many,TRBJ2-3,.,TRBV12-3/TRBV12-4,TGTGCCAGCCAACTGGGGGAAAGAGATACGCAGTATTTT,CASQLGERDTQYF